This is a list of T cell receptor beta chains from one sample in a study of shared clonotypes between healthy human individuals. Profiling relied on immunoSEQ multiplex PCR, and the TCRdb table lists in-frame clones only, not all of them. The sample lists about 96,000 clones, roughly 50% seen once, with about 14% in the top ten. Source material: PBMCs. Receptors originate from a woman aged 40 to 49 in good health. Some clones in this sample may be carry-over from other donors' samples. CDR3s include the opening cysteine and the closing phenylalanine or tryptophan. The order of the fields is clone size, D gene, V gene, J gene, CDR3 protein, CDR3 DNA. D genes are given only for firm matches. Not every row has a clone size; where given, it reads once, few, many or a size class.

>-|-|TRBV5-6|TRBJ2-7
CASSFRQSYEQYF
TGTGCCAGCAGCTTTCGACAGTCCTACGAGCAGTACTTC
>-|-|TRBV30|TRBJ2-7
CAWNNKGLPYEQYF
TGTGCCTGGAACAATAAGGGACTGCCCTACGAGCAGTACTTC
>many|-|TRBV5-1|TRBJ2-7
CASSLGYEQHF
TGCGCCAGCAGCTTGGGTTACGAGCAGCACTTC
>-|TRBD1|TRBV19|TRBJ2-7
CATSGQGAGEQYF
TGTGCCACCTCGGGGCAGGGGGCTGGCGAGCAGTACTTC
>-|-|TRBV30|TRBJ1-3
CAWASSGNTIYF
TGTGCGTGGGCCAGCTCTGGAAACACCATATATTTT
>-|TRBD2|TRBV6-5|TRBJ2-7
CASSQLAGTYEQYF
TGTGCCAGCAGCCAACTAGCGGGAACCTACGAGCAGTACTTC
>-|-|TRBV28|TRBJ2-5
CANTSRLSETQYF
TGTGCCAACACCTCTCGCCTATCAGAGACCCAGTACTTC
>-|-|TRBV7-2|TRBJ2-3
CASSLPQDLGVTDTQYF
TGTGCCAGCAGCTTACCGCAGGACTTGGGGGTTACAGATACGCAGTATTTT
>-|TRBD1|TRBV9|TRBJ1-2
CASSRTGANYGYTF
TGTGCCAGCAGCCGGACAGGAGCTAACTATGGCTACACCTTC
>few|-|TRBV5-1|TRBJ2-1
CASSFDLVGEQFF
TGCGCCAGCAGCTTTGACCTAGTAGGTGAGCAGTTCTTC
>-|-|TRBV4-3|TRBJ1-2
CASSHAGGYGYTF
TGCGCCAGCAGCCATGCTGGGGGCTATGGCTACACCTTC
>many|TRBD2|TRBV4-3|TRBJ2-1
CASSQTSGRLSEQFF
TGCGCCAGCAGCCAGACTAGCGGGAGATTAAGTGAGCAGTTCTTC
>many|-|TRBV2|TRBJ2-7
CASTGQQYEQYF
TGTGCCAGCACGGGACAACAGTACGAGCAGTACTTC
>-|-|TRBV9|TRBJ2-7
CASSEHGEPYEQYF
TGTGCCAGCAGCGAACACGGGGAACCCTACGAGCAGTACTTC
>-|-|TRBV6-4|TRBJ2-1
CASSEQTFRSYNEQFF
TGTGCCAGCAGTGAACAGACTTTCCGCTCCTACAATGAGCAGTTCTTC
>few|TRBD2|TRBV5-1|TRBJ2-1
CASSSFRTSGSANEQFF
TGCGCCAGCAGCTCGTTCCGGACTAGCGGGAGTGCCAATGAGCAGTTCTTC
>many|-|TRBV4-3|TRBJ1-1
CASSQFDGNTEAFF
TGCGCCAGCAGCCAATTTGACGGGAACACTGAAGCTTTCTTT
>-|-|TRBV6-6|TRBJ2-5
CASSYQRMQYF
TGTGCCAGCAGTTACCAGCGGATGCAGTACTTC
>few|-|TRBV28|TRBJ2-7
CASSSDGASYEQYF
TGTGCCAGCAGTTCCGATGGGGCTTCCTACGAGCAGTACTTC
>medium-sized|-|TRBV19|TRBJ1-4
CASSIGVSEEKLFF
TGTGCCAGTAGTATAGGGGTTTCTGAAGAAAAACTGTTTTTT
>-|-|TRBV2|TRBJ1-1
CASRWTENTEAFF
TGTGCCAGCCGATGGACAGAGAACACTGAAGCTTTCTTT
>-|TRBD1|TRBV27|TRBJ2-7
CASSPDRGPAYEQYF
TGTGCCAGCAGTCCTGACAGGGGGCCCGCCTACGAGCAGTACTTC
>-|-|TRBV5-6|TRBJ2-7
CASSLYSGGGYEQYF
TGTGCCAGCAGCTTGTATTCAGGTGGGGGCTACGAGCAGTACTTC
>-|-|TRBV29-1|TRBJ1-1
CSVALSLEAFF
TGCAGCGTCGCCCTCTCTCTCGAAGCTTTCTTT
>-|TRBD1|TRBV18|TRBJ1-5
CASSTGQGADQPQHF
TGTGCCAGCTCGACCGGACAGGGAGCAGATCAGCCCCAGCATTTT
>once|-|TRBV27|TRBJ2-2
CASSLTSDGELFF
TGTGCCAGCAGTTTAACCAGCGACGGGGAGCTGTTTTTT
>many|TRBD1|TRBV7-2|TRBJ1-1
CASSLGDRGYTEAFF
TGTGCCAGCAGCTTGGGGGACAGGGGTTACACTGAAGCTTTCTTT
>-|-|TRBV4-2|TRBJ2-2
CASSQGVSENTGELFF
TGTGCCAGCAGCCAAGGGGTTAGCGAGAACACCGGGGAGCTGTTTTTT
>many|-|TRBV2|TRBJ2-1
CASSDDYASDEQFF
TGTGCCAGCAGTGACGACTATGCTTCGGATGAGCAGTTCTTC
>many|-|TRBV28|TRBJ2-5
CASRPGGQETQYF
TGTGCCAGCAGACCAGGAGGGCAAGAGACCCAGTACTTC
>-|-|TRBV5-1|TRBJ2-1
CASSLAYSDNEQFF
TGCGCCAGCAGCTTGGCATACTCCGACAATGAGCAGTTCTTC
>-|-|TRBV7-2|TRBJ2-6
CASSPTRNQHPGANVLTF
TGTGCCAGCAGCCCGACCCGGAATCAGCACCCTGGGGCCAACGTCCTGACTTTC
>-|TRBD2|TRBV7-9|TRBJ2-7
CASSIGLGLAGSDEQYF
TGTGCCAGCAGCATAGGTCTGGGGCTAGCGGGATCAGACGAGCAGTACTTC